This TCR beta chain is from a study of blood T cells in healthy people across ages. General study findings and limits: Naive T cell percentage and TCR beta diversity correlated strongly. Relative to aged donors, long-lived donors carried more naive CD4+ cells and displayed higher diversity. Per million T cells, TCR beta diversity dropped about linearly as age rose.

The CDR3 is made up of 14 amino acids. Germline CDR1 and CDR2: SGDLS and YYNGEE. Trimming left V 0 bases short and J 13 bases short, with 17 bases between. It was with a sample-barcoded 5' primer and a J-beta primer mix that a second PCR of about 7 to 12 cycles was run. MiXCR was run by TCRdb on the 5' RACE reads, yielding one entry per CDR3 protein. The sample has about 400,000 distinct CDR3 sequences; 45% to 60% are singletons. About this clonotype itself: As yet, its antigen is unknown.

This TCR was recovered from a man between 60 and 70 years old in good health. This chain connects TRBV9 to TRBJ2-4; D might be TRBD2 (6 bases). Sequenced material: blood. CDR3 region: CASSVAMGTGEQYF. CDR3 nucleotides: TGTGCCAGCAGCGTAGCGATGGGGACTGGAGAGCAGTACTTC.